A single TCR beta chain is shown here with its context. Germline trimming cut 5 bases from V and 2 bases from J; bases unmatched to any gene: 9. The CDR3 contains 16 residues. Germline V CDR1 and CDR2: MNHEY, SMNVEV (reference sequence). This sample is drawn from a study of T cell changes during pregnancy in multiple sclerosis. Generated by immunoSEQ multiplex PCR, the TCRdb table keeps only in-frame clones and is missing some. The sample lists about 38,000 clones; 91% were seen once. V usage is TRBV27 and J usage is TRBJ1-5; 7 nucleotides match TRBD1. Source: CD8+ T cells from peripheral blood mononuclear cells, taken after pregnancy. This TCR was recovered from a female donor with multiple sclerosis, enrolled in a pregnancy study. CDR3 DNA sequence: TGTGCCAGCAGTCCCCGGACAGGTCAAGGCAATCAGCCCCAGCATTTT. As protein: CASSPRTGQGNQPQHF.